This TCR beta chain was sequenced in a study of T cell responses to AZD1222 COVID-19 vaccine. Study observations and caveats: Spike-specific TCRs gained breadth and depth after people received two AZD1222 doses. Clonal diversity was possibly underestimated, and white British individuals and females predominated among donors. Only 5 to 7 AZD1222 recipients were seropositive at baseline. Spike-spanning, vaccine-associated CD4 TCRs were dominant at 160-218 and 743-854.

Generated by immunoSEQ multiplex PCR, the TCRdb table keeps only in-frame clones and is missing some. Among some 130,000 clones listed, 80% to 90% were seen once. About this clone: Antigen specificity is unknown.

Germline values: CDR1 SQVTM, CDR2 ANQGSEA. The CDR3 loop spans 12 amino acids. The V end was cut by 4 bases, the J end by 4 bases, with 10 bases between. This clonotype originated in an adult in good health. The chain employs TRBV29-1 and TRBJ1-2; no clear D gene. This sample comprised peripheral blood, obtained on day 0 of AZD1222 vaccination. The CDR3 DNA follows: TGCAGCGTTGTATCCACAGTCTATGGCTACACCTTC. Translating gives CSVVSTVYGYTF.